Presented here are 23 T cell receptor beta chains from one specimen sequenced in a study of blood T cell repertoires in COVID-19. Libraries were prepared by immunoSEQ multiplex PCR; TCRdb keeps only in-frame clonotypes and omits some of them. The data show 300,000 to 350,000 clones, approximately 87% seen once. The specimen was peripheral blood. Every receptor here comes from a woman between 50 and 59 years old with COVID-19, enrolled during active disease.

This clone was seen a single time. The rearrangement links TRBV7-6 to TRBJ2-7; 7 bases fit TRBD2. The CDR3 sequence is 12 residues long. The V gene end was trimmed by 5 bases and the J gene end by 7 bases; junction bases not matched to a gene: 5. CDR1 is SGHVS and CDR2 is FNYEAQ in the germline V gene. The CDR3 DNA follows: TGTGCCAGCAGCCCGATGGGGGGGGAGCAGTACTTC. Its protein product is CASSPMGGEQYF.

V and J are TRBV19 and TRBJ2-7; 7 nucleotides line up with TRBD2. V dropped 5 bases and J dropped 5; count of bases not matched to a gene: 18. Per germline, CDR1 LNHDA and CDR2 SQIVND (reference sequence). This CDR3 has 17 residues. Here the CDR3 reads CASSPQNRGGVRNEQYF. CDR3 sequence (DNA): TGTGCCAGTAGTCCCCAGAACCGTGGGGGGGTTAGAAACGAGCAGTACTTC.

This clone appeared a single time. CDR3 in DNA: TGTGCCACCAGCAGAGTCGGGACAATAGGAAACACCATATATTTT. Residues: CATSRVGTIGNTIYF. The rearrangement joins TRBV15 to TRBJ1-3; TRBD1 might be the D (6 bases). The V end lost 1 base, the J end lost 4 bases, and 11 bases lay between the germline ends. The CDR3 is 15 residues long. The germline V gene encodes CDR1 LNHNV and CDR2 YYDKDF (reference sequence).

V gene TRBV5-1 combines with J gene TRBJ1-4; D is perhaps TRBD1 (6 bases). The CDR3 is 14 residues long. Per the germline V gene, CDR1 is SGHRS and CDR2 is YFSETQ. V was shortened by 4 bases and J by 2 bases, with 9 bases between the two germline ends. In DNA, the CDR3 is TGCGCCAGCAGCACTCAGGGGACTAATGAAAAACTGTTTTTT. This gives the protein CASSTQGTNEKLFF. The variable domain in full, with the rest retrieved from reference TRBV5-1 and TRBJ1-4, is KAGVTQTPRYLIKTRGQQVTLSCSPISGHRSVSWYQQTPGQGLQFLFEYFSETQRNKGNFPGRFSGRQFSNSRSEMNVSTLELGDSALYLCASSTQGTNEKLFFGSGTQLSVL.

The gene calls are TRBV30 and TRBJ1-2; D might be TRBD1 (6 bases). The CDR3 covers 13 residues. In germline, CDR1 is GTSNPN, CDR2 SVGIG (reference sequence). V was trimmed by 7 bases and J by 0 bases, leaving 12 bases between them. CDR3 protein: CALSRTANYGYTF. CDR3 bases: TGTGCCTTATCCCGGACAGCTAACTATGGCTACACCTTC.

The rearrangement links TRBV28 to TRBJ1-1; D is uncertain. V lost 5 bases, J lost 5 bases, and 12 bases lay in between. There are 13 residues in the CDR3. Germline V CDR1 and CDR2: MDHEN, SYDVKM. CDR3 in amino acids: CASSPNLGTEAFF. CDR3 in DNA: TGTGCCAGCAGTCCGAACCTCGGGACTGAAGCTTTCTTT.

V gene TRBV5-1 combines with J gene TRBJ1-1; D may be TRBD1 (5 bases). Looked up from germline, CDR1 is SGHRS and CDR2 is YFSETQ. The CDR3 is 13 residues long. Trimming removed 0 bases from V and 7 bases from J, with 10 bases in between. DNA for the CDR3: TGCGCCAGCAGCTTGGATACAGGCAATGAAGCTTTCTTT. Protein sequence: CASSLDTGNEAFF. Combining the CDR3 with reference TRBV5-1 and TRBJ1-1 gives the whole variable domain KAGVTQTPRYLIKTRGQQVTLSCSPISGHRSVSWYQQTPGQGLQFLFEYFSETQRNKGNFPGRFSGRQFSNSRSEMNVSTLELGDSALYLCASSLDTGNEAFFGQGTRLTVV.

The chain joins TRBV7-6 to TRBJ2-7; 7 bases map to TRBD1. Germline CDR1 SGHVS, CDR2 FNYEAQ. This CDR3 has 17 residues. With 1 base clipped from V and 0 bases from J, the junction kept 9 bases outside the gene matches. CDR3 sequence reads: CASSLGPSGTASYEQYF. CDR3 nucleotide sequence: TGTGCCAGCAGCTTAGGCCCCTCCGGGACAGCCTCCTACGAGCAGTACTTC.

The V gene is TRBV27, the J gene TRBJ2-2, with TRBD2 matching over 13 bases. Germline CDR1 MNHEY, CDR2 SMNVEV (reference sequence). This CDR3 region has 16 residues. The V segment lost 5 bases and the J segment 10 bases; nucleotides outside the gene matches: 10. CDR3: CASSPSGLAGEEELFF. CDR3 DNA: TGTGCCAGCAGTCCCTCAGGACTAGCGGGAGAGGAGGAGCTGTTTTTT.

The V gene is TRBV2, the J gene TRBJ1-2, with D possibly TRBD1 on 6 matching bases. Germline V lookup: CDR1 SNHLY, CDR2 FYNNEI. V gave up 6 bases and J gave up 8 bases, with 16 bases separating them. The CDR3 is 13 residues long. The CDR3 bases are TGTGCCAGCAGATCCCAGGGGATGTTGGGCTACACCTTC. This sequence encodes CASRSQGMLGYTF.

This sequence joins TRBV5-1 and TRBJ1-3, with D perhaps TRBD1 (6 bases). The germline V and J ends were trimmed by 0 bases and 3 bases, with 13 bases remaining between them. In germline, CDR1 is SGHRS, CDR2 YFSETQ. The CDR3 sequence is 16 residues long. The CDR3 nucleotides read TGCGCCAGCAGCTTGGTTGCGGGGGCGCTTGGAAACACCATATATTTT. Its protein is CASSLVAGALGNTIYF.

This clone was found a few times. The genes are TRBV29-1 and TRBJ2-7, with 7 bases identical to TRBD1. Germline V gives CDR1 SQVTM, CDR2 ANQGSEA. Germline trimming cut 7 bases from V and 5 bases from J; bases unmatched to any gene: 5. The CDR3 is 11 residues long. The DNA for the CDR3 is TGCAGCGCAACCAGGGGGAACGAGCAGTACTTC. Its protein product is CSATRGNEQYF.

The chain has TRBV19 and TRBJ2-7, with D unresolved. Germline CDR1 LNHDA, CDR2 SQIVND (reference sequence). The CDR3 contains 11 residues. V lost 5 bases, J lost 3 bases, and 5 bases lay in between. The CDR3 nucleotides read TGTGCCAGTAGTTCCATCTACGAGCAGTACTTC. Its translation: CASSSIYEQYF.

The CDR3 nucleotides read TGTGCCAGTCGGGGATTTGGGAGGGTCGAGTCACCCCTCCACTTT. Translating it yields CASRGFGRVESPLHF. J is TRBJ1-6 and V is TRBV25-1, with D uncertain. Germline CDR1 and CDR2: MGHDK and SYGVNS. V was trimmed by 9 bases and J by 10 bases, leaving 22 bases between them. This CDR3 has 15 amino acids.

The rearrangement links TRBV2 to TRBJ1-4; the D gene is possibly TRBD1 (5 bases). In germline, CDR1 is SNHLY, CDR2 FYNNEI. Deletions cut 6 bases from V and 5 bases from J, with 10 bases between. The CDR3 contains 13 residues. The CDR3 loop is CASRGRVNEKLFF. As DNA, the CDR3 is TGTGCCAGCAGAGGCAGGGTGAATGAAAAACTGTTTTTT.

This chain's CDR3 is CASRRTGQVWEKLFF. The CDR3, as DNA: TGTGCCAGCAGGAGGACAGGGCAAGTGTGGGAAAAACTGTTTTTT. The chain carries TRBV2 and TRBJ1-4; TRBD1 matches 8 bases. J was trimmed by 8 bases and V by 6 bases; bases with no gene match: 11. This CDR3 has 15 amino acids. The germline V gene encodes CDR1 SNHLY and CDR2 FYNNEI.

This clone was seen only a few times. CDR3 amino acids: CASRWTGRNEQYF. The CDR3 nucleotides read TGTGCCAGTAGGTGGACAGGGAGGAACGAGCAGTACTTC. This chain connects TRBV19 to TRBJ2-7; 8 bases line up with TRBD1. The germline gives CDR1 LNHDA, CDR2 SQIVND (reference sequence). The junction had 6 bases not matched to a gene; V was cut back by 6 bases and J by 5 bases. The CDR3 consists of 13 residues.

The CDR3 is CSVGHTYEQYF. The CDR3 nucleotides are TGCAGCGTTGGTCACACCTACGAGCAGTACTTC. The chain carries TRBV29-1 and TRBJ2-7; D is uncertain. V was pared by 4 bases and J by 2 bases, with 6 bases between. Germline V gives CDR1 SQVTM, CDR2 ANQGSEA. This CDR3 is built from 11 residues.

The DNA for the CDR3 is TGTGCCAGCTTCCGGACAGGGGAGACCTACGAGCAGTACTTC. Residues: CASFRTGETYEQYF. The chain couples TRBV18 to TRBJ2-7; 9 bases map to TRBD1. The CDR3 has 14 residues. Germline CDR1 KGHSH, CDR2 LQKENI. Unmatched junction bases numbered 6, after V lost 7 bases and J lost 2 bases.

The rearrangement joins TRBV7-3 to TRBJ2-3; 7 bases agree with TRBD2. The CDR3 length is 14 residues. Per germline, CDR1 SGHTA and CDR2 FQGTGA. J was trimmed by 4 bases and V by 5 bases; bases with no gene match: 6. CDR3 DNA: TGTGCCAGCAGCCCGAGCGGACTAGCAGATACGCAGTATTTT. It is translated as CASSPSGLADTQYF.

This chain connects TRBV7-2 to TRBJ1-2; D might be TRBD1 (6 bases). Germline V gene lookup returns CDR1 SGHTA and CDR2 FQGNSA. V lost 1 base and J 0 bases, leaving 12 bases between the germline ends. This CDR3 has 16 residues. The CDR3 DNA reads TGTGCCAGCAGCTTAGGGAGGGGGAGGGCTAACTATGGCTACACCTTC. Translation gives CASSLGRGRANYGYTF.

The V gene is TRBV4-3, the J gene TRBJ2-5; D call uncertain. V shed 0 bases and J shed 7 bases, with 15 bases lying between them. Germline lookup yields CDR1 LGHNA and CDR2 YSLEER. This CDR3 region has 15 residues. The CDR3 sequence is CASSQETLVPGTQYF. The CDR3 DNA follows: TGCGCCAGCAGCCAAGAAACGCTCGTTCCCGGGACCCAGTACTTC.

J is TRBJ2-1 and V is TRBV30; the D gene is possibly TRBD1 (6 bases). V was clipped by 4 bases and J by 9 bases, with 19 bases between them. This CDR3 has 14 amino acids. The germline V gene encodes CDR1 GTSNPN and CDR2 SVGIG (reference sequence). Here the CDR3 reads CAWTKAGAQSEQFF. CDR3 nucleotide sequence: TGTGCCTGGACCAAGGCAGGGGCGCAAAGTGAGCAGTTCTTC.